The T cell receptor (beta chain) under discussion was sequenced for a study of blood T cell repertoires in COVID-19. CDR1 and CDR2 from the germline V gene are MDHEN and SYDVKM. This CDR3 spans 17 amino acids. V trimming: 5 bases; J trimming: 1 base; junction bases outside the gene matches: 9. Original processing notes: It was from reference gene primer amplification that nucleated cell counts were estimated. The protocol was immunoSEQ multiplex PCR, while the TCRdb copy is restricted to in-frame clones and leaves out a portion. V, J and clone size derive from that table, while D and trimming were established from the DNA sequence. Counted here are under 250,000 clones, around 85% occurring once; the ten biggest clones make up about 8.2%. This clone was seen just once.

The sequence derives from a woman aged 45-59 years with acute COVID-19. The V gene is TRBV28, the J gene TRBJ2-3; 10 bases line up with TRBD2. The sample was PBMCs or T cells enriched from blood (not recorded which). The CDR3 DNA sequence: TGTGCCAGCAGTCCCTTCTCTACTAGCGGGGGCACAGATACGCAGTATTTT. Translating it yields CASSPFSTSGGTDTQYF.